The 15 T cell receptor beta chains below were found in one sample sequenced in a study of cytomegalovirus exposure and HLA in healthy donors. In the PCR, 60 Vbeta and 13 Jbeta primers were used. The table came from immunoSEQ multiplex PCR; TCRdb's copy has only in-frame clones and leaves some out. Of approximately 120,000 clones in the sample, under 85% were seen once. The sample consisted of PBMCs. The receptors here all came from a man in his forties in good health and CMV-seronegative.

The chain employs TRBV7-6 and TRBJ2-2, with D possibly TRBD2 on 6 matching bases. This CDR3 has 13 residues. Trimming left V 4 bases short and J 7 bases short, with 10 bases between. Germline assignment: CDR1 SGHVS and CDR2 FNYEAQ. DNA of the CDR3: TGTGCCAGCAGCTGGACGGGACTCGGGGAGCTGTTTTTT. It is translated as CASSWTGLGELFF.

The V and J genes are TRBV6-1 and TRBJ1-6; 10 nucleotides agree with TRBD1. Germline V gene sequence: CDR1 MNHNS, CDR2 SASEGT. V trimming: 3 bases; J trimming: 7 bases; junction bases outside the gene matches: 3. This CDR3 has 15 residues. CDR3 nucleotides: TGTGCCAGCAGTGAGACAGGGGGCGACAATTCACCCCTCCACTTT. Translated: CASSETGGDNSPLHF.

In this sample, this clone turned up once. This chain uses TRBV11-2 with TRBJ2-2; D not certain. The CDR3 is 16 residues long. Trimming stripped 5 bases from V and 6 bases from J, with 19 bases between. Per the germline V gene, CDR1 is SGHAT and CDR2 is FQNNGV. The CDR3, as DNA: TGTGCCAGCAGCCCGCCAAGCCGTCGCCCCCCCGGGGAGCTGTTTTTT. It is translated as CASSPPSRRPPGELFF.

The chain carries TRBV4-3 and TRBJ1-1; D gene ambiguous. Germline V lookup: CDR1 LGHNA, CDR2 YSLEER. The CDR3 loop spans 16 amino acids. Trimming pared 0 bases from V and 2 bases from J, leaving 13 bases between. This CDR3 is CASSQDLGVSNTEAFF. For the CDR3, the DNA is TGCGCCAGCAGCCAAGATCTCGGGGTTTCAAACACTGAAGCTTTCTTT.

The V call is TRBV6-6, the J call TRBJ2-7; the D gene is possibly TRBD1 (7 bases). Looked up from germline, CDR1 is MNHNY and CDR2 is SVGAGI (reference sequence). V gave up 7 bases and J gave up 5 bases, with 15 bases separating them. The CDR3 has 13 amino acids. DNA for the CDR3: TGTGCCAGCACCCTCCAGGGGGGCCACGAGCAGTACTTC. Protein sequence: CASTLQGGHEQYF.

The chain has TRBV5-6 and TRBJ2-7, with TRBD2 identical over 10 bases. Germline assignment: CDR1 SGHDT and CDR2 YYEEEE. Trimming removed 4 bases from V and 2 bases from J; junction bases left unmatched: 6. This CDR3 is 15 amino acids long. CDR3 amino acids: CASSRKRGGTYEQYF. The CDR3 DNA sequence: TGTGCCAGCAGCCGTAAGCGGGGGGGTACCTACGAGCAGTACTTC. Looking up the rest from reference TRBV5-6 and TRBJ2-7 gives the full variable domain: DAGVTQSPTHLIKTRGQQVTLRCSPKSGHDTVSWYQQALGQGPQFIFQYYEEEERQRGNFPDRFSGHQFPNYSSELNVNALLLGDSALYLCASSRKRGGTYEQYFGPGTRLTVT.

V gene TRBV5-1 combines with J gene TRBJ2-3; 7 bases agree with TRBD1. This CDR3 spans 13 amino acids. CDR1 is SGHRS, CDR2 YFSETQ, per germline. V lost 7 bases to trimming and J lost 6 bases; unmatched junction nucleotides: 8. The CDR3 DNA is TGCGCCAGCTACGACAGGGCCGGGGATACGCAGTATTTT. Encoded protein: CASYDRAGDTQYF.

This clone was observed a handful of times. The chain carries TRBV18 and TRBJ1-3, with D perhaps TRBD1 (5 bases). Trimming took 2 bases from V and 0 from J, leaving 17 bases between them. The CDR3 is made up of 18 amino acids. Germline CDR1 and CDR2: KGHSH and LQKENI. Here the CDR3 reads CASSPGAGWITSGNTIYF. The CDR3 nucleotides read TGTGCCAGCTCACCAGGGGCAGGGTGGATAACCTCTGGAAACACCATATATTTT. Combining the CDR3 with reference TRBV18 and TRBJ1-3 gives the whole variable domain NAGVMQNPRHLVRRRGQEARLRCSPMKGHSHVYWYRQLPEEGLKFMVYLQKENIIDESGMPKERFSAEFPKEGPSILRIQQVVRGDSAAYFCASSPGAGWITSGNTIYFGEGSWLTVV.

This clone turned up a few times. DNA of the CDR3: TGTGCCAGCAGCTTAGATGTCGGTAATTCACCCCTCCACTTT. This translates into CASSLDVGNSPLHF. The chain uses TRBV7-9 and TRBJ1-6; D ambiguous. Germline-derived CDR1 and CDR2 are SEHNR and FQNEAQ (reference sequence). This CDR3 region has 14 residues. V lost 1 base and J lost 6, with 7 bases in between.

The chain couples TRBV19 to TRBJ1-5; D is unclear. Trimming stripped 9 bases from V and 0 bases from J, with 6 bases between. Germline CDR1 is LNHDA and CDR2 is SQIVND (reference sequence). The CDR3 totals 12 residues. The CDR3 reads CASRYSNQPQHF. The CDR3 DNA reads as TGTGCCAGCAGATATAGCAATCAGCCCCAGCATTTT.

The chain carries TRBV5-1 and TRBJ2-3; D is unresolved. Trimming shortened V by 1 base and J by 4 bases, and 10 bases separated the two germline ends. The CDR3 loop spans 14 amino acids. Germline lookup yields CDR1 SGHRS and CDR2 YFSETQ. The chain's CDR3 is CASSLHSNSDTQYF. Written as DNA, the CDR3 is TGCGCCAGCAGCTTGCACAGTAACTCAGATACGCAGTATTTT.

The chain uses TRBV28 and TRBJ1-5; no firm D call. The CDR3 extends over 16 amino acids. Germline V gene data show CDR1 as MDHEN and CDR2 as SYDVKM. V was trimmed by 1 base and J by 5 bases, leaving 15 bases between them. In DNA form, the CDR3 reads TGTGCCAGCAGTTTATTCCTCCCTCATCGGGATCAGCCCCAGCATTTT. Translating it yields CASSLFLPHRDQPQHF.

The chain employs TRBV7-9 and TRBJ2-5, with D perhaps matching TRBD2 (6 bases). This CDR3 region has 13 residues. Germline values: CDR1 SEHNR, CDR2 FQNEAQ (reference sequence). The germline V and J ends were trimmed by 5 bases and 4 bases, with 11 bases remaining between them. CDR3 DNA: TGTGCCAGCAGCGCCCCCGGGGGAGAGACCCAGTACTTC. Its protein product is CASSAPGGETQYF.

The CDR3 DNA reads TGCGCCAGCAGCCAATCTAGGGGTTCGGGGGCCAACGTCCTGACTTTC. Amino acid sequence: CASSQSRGSGANVLTF. J is TRBJ2-6 and V is TRBV4-3; possibly TRBD1 for D (5 bases). The CDR3 is made up of 16 amino acids. Germline CDR1 is LGHNA and CDR2 is YSLEER. The V and J ends lost 2 bases and 4 bases respectively, with 12 bases between them.

V usage is TRBV27 and J usage is TRBJ1-1; TRBD1 matches 8 bases. CDR3 length equals 14 residues. Germline V gene data show CDR1 as MNHEY and CDR2 as SMNVEV (reference sequence). J gave up 7 bases and V 5 bases, and 9 bases lay outside the gene matches. In DNA form, the CDR3 reads TGTGCCAGCAGTCCCCAATGGGACAGGCATGAAGCTTTCTTT. This translates into CASSPQWDRHEAFF.